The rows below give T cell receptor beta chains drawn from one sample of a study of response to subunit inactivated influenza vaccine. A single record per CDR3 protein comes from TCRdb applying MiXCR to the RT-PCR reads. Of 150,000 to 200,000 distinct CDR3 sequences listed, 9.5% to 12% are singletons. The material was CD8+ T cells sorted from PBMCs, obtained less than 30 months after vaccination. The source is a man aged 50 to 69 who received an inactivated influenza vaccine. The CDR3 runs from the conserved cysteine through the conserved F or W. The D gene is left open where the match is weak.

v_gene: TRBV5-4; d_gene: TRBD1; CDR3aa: CASRGQGPLDRGYGYTF
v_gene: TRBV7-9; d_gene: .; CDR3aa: CASSSSPSEQYF
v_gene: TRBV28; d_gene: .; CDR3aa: CASSSTTFLAKNIQYF
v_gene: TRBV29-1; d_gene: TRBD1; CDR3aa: CSVEDQGAETYEQYF
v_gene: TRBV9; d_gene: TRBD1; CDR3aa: CASSAVTGGEYNEQFF
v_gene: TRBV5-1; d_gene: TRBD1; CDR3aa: CASSPTGYTEAFF
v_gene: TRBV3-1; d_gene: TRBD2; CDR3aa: CASSPREGRRNEQFF
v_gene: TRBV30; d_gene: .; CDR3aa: CAWGFDGELFF
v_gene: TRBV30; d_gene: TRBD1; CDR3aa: CAWSEGTDYEQYF
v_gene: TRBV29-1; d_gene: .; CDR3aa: CSVTTVNTEAFF
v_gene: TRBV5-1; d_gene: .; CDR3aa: CASSLNRFPYEQYF
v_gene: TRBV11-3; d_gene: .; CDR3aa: CASSLDPGGGELFF